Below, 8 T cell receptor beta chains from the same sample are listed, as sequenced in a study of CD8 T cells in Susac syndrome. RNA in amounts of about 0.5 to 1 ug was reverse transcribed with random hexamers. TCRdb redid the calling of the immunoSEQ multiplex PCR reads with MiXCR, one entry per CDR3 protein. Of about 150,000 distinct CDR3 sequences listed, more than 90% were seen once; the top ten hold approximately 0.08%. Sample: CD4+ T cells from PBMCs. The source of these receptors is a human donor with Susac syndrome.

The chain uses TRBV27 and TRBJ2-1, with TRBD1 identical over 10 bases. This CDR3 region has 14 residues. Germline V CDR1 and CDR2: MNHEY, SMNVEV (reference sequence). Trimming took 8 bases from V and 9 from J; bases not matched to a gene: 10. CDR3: CASRRDRGITEQFF. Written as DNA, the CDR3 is TGTGCCAGCCGAAGGGACAGGGGAATCACTGAGCAGTTCTTC.

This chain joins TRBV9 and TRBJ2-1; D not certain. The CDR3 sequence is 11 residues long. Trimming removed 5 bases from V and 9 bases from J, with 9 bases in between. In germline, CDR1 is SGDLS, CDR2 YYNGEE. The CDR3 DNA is TGTGCCAGCAGGGCCGGAACTGAGCAGTTCTTC. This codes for CASRAGTEQFF.

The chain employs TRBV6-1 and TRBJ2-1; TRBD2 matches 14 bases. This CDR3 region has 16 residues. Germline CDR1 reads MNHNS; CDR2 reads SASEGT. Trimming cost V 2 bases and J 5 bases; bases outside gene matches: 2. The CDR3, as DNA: TGTGCCAGCAGTGAACGACTAGCGGGAGGGGACAATGAGCAGTTCTTC. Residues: CASSERLAGGDNEQFF.

The CDR3 sequence is CASSASLAGGTETQYF. CDR3 bases: TGTGCCAGCAGCGCCAGCCTAGCGGGAGGGACGGAGACCCAGTACTTC. The gene calls are TRBV9 and TRBJ2-5; 12 bases fit TRBD2. CDR3 length equals 16 residues. After removal of 3 bases from V and 5 bases from J, the junction contained 8 bases not matched to a gene. Germline V gives CDR1 SGDLS, CDR2 YYNGEE.

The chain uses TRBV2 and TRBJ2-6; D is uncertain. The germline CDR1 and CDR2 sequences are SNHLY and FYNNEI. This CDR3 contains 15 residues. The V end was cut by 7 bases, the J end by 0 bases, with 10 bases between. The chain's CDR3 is CASTLDSSGANVLTF. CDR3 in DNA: TGTGCCAGCACCCTGGATTCCTCTGGGGCCAACGTCCTGACTTTC.

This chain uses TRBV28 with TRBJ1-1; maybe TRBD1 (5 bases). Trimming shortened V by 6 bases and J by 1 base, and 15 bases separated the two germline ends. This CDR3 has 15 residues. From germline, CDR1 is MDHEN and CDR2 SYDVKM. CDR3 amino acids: CASSRPTGTNTEAFF. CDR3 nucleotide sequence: TGTGCCAGCAGCCGACCAACCGGGACGAACACTGAAGCTTTCTTT.

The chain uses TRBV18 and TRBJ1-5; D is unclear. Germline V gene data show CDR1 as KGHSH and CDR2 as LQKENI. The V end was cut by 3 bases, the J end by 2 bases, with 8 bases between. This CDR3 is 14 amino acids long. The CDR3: CASSPSKGNQPQHF. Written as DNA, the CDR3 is TGTGCCAGCTCACCTTCAAAGGGCAATCAGCCCCAGCATTTT.

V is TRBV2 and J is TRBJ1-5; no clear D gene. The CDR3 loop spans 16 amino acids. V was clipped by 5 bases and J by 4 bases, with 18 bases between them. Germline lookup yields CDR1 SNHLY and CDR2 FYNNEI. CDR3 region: CASSQWDRQANQPQHF. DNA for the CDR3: TGTGCCAGCAGTCAATGGGATCGGCAGGCAAATCAGCCCCAGCATTTT.